Detailed here is one T cell receptor beta chain. After extraction with the RNeasy kit, roughly 0.5 to 1 ug of the RNA was reverse transcribed using random hexamers. A single record per CDR3 protein comes from TCRdb applying MiXCR to the immunoSEQ multiplex PCR reads. This table holds under 200,000 distinct CDR3 sequences, around 95% found once. The data were obtained in a study of CD8 T cells in Susac syndrome. The germline CDR1 and CDR2 sequences are GTSNPN and SVGIG (reference sequence). V lost 3 bases and J lost 0, with 6 bases in between. This CDR3 is built from 13 residues. Sequenced material: CD8+ T cells from PBMCs. The clonotype originates from a human donor with multiple sclerosis. The rearrangement joins TRBV30 to TRBJ2-4; no firm D call. The CDR3 sequence: CAWSPLAKNIQYF. The CDR3 coding sequence is TGTGCCTGGAGCCCCCTAGCCAAAAACATTCAGTACTTC.